This TCR beta chain is drawn from a study of cytomegalovirus exposure and HLA in healthy donors. The PCR had 60 Vbeta and 13 Jbeta primers. Using immunoSEQ multiplex PCR, the repertoire was profiled, and TCRdb retains in-frame clones only, with some absent. The table records 200,000 to 250,000 clones, almost 80% of them present only once. The germline CDR1 and CDR2 sequences are MGHRA and YSYEKL. The CDR3 totals 16 residues. V lost 3 bases and J lost 0, with 12 bases in between. The genes are TRBV4-1 and TRBJ2-1; D uncertain. What was sequenced was PBMCs. This TCR was sampled from a male donor in good health and CMV-seronegative. CDR3: CASSHVFSSSYNEQFF. In DNA, the CDR3 is TGCGCCAGCAGCCATGTTTTTAGTAGCTCCTACAATGAGCAGTTCTTC.